The TCR beta chain under discussion was sequenced for a study of CD4 T cell repertoires in COVID-19. Findings and limits, study-wide: Some SARS-CoV-2 clonotypes, between about 7 and 27%, recurred in SARS-CoV and/or HKU1 cultures.

With regard to this clone: The antigen remains unidentified.

No culture step preceded sequencing of the ex vivo isolated memory T cells. Germline V lookup: CDR1 MNHEY, CDR2 SVGAGI. The CDR3 is 15 residues long. Losses at the gene ends were 4 bases for V and 11 bases for J; bases not matched to a gene: 12. Here immunoSEQ multiplex PCR was the method, and the copy in TCRdb shows in-frame clones only, minus some. The profile shows fewer than 9,500 clones, about 85% of them singletons. The chain employs TRBV6-5 and TRBJ1-1, with 11 bases that match TRBD1. Sequencing used effector memory CD4+ T cells from blood, obtained before the COVID-19 pandemic. This clonotype was obtained from a human donor who had COVID-19. CDR3 amino acids: CASSSLGQGAVRAFF. The CDR3 bases are TGTGCCAGCAGTTCCCTCGGACAGGGGGCTGTTAGGGCTTTCTTT.